This T cell receptor beta chain was identified in a study of T cells in women clearing cervical HPV infection. At the level of the study: Donors had HPV16-related CIN3 or worse; 2 had invasive cancer. Only a few women had HLA typing results available.

Turning to this clone: The read finishes 3 residues shy of the CDR3 end, and the germline J gene is used to complete it.

MY09/MY11 PCR detected cervical HPV DNA; dot-blot assigned genotypes. The V segment lost 7 bases and the J segment 2 bases; nucleotides outside the gene matches: 7. This CDR3 has 14 residues. Germline CDR1 and CDR2: SGHRS and YFSETQ. Clones were read by immunoSEQ multiplex PCR, and TCRdb kept only the in-frame ones, dropping some. The ten top clones account for under 10%, within a sample of some 30,000 clones. This clonotype was sampled from a woman aged 18 to 75 with a cervical HPV16 infection that either progressed to CIN3+ or cleared (not recorded which). V gene TRBV5-1 combines with J gene TRBJ2-7, with TRBD2 matching over 9 bases. Material: blood buffy coat. Incomplete CDR3 DNA: TGCGCCAGCGGATTAGCGGGAGACGCCTACGAG. It yields the protein CASGLAGDAYE. The complete CDR3 reads CASGLAGDAYEQYF.